This T cell receptor beta chain was identified in a study of T cells in Graves' hyperthyroidism and ophthalmopathy. Across the whole study: Peripheral blood draws took place at initial diagnosis, ahead of any treatment.

Using RNA transcripts as the source, TCR beta CDR3 regions were amplified. The TCR CDR3 first-round RT-PCR relied on the HTBI primer set. TCRdb ran MiXCR on the multiplex PCR reads and lists one entry per CDR3 protein. The sample shows over 350,000 distinct CDR3 sequences, over 12% of them seen only once. This clonotype occurred many times. Its specificity is not known. PBMCs were obtained from under 13 ml fresh peripheral blood. Study results and limitations: Patients with ophthalmopathy were separated from those with stable hyperthyroidism by a 13 V-J model.

This TCR derives from a man aged 18 to 29 with Graves' ophthalmopathy. Sequencing was done on a sample of blood.

CDR3 in amino acids: CASSLTGTSAYEQYF. DNA for the CDR3: TGCGCCAGCAGCCTTACCGGGACTAGCGCCTACGAGCAGTACTTC. The chain employs TRBV4-1 and TRBJ2-7; 10 positions match TRBD2. CDR1 is MGHRA, CDR2 YSYEKL, per germline. Trimming removed 4 bases from V and 2 bases from J; junction bases left unmatched: 5. CDR3 size: 15 residues.